This T cell receptor beta chain was observed in a study of T cells in Graves' hyperthyroidism and ophthalmopathy. Trimming stripped 7 bases from V and 8 bases from J, with 20 bases between. Germline values: CDR1 SEHNR, CDR2 FQNEAQ (reference sequence). The CDR3 runs 14 residues. TCR beta CDR3 regions were amplified from RNA. RT-PCR in the first round (using the HTBI primer set) targeted the TCR CDR3. TCRdb reanalysed the multiplex PCR reads using MiXCR and keeps one entry per CDR3 protein. In the table there are approximately 400,000 distinct CDR3 sequences, about 14% of which are singletons. Sequencing input: blood. The rearrangement links TRBV7-9 to TRBJ1-2; D is perhaps TRBD1 (5 bases). The sequence was obtained from a man aged 25 to 40 with Graves' hyperthyroidism that later progressed to Graves' ophthalmopathy. The CDR3 region has the DNA TGTGCCAGCACGCGGCAGGGCGAAGTTAGAGGCTACACCTTC. Encoded protein: CASTRQGEVRGYTF. The full variable domain, rest sourced from reference TRBV7-9 and TRBJ1-2, is DTGVSQNPRHKITKRGQNVTFRCDPISEHNRLYWYRQTLGQGPEFLTYFQNEAQLEKSRLLSDRFSAERPKGSFSTLEIQRTEQGDSAMYLCASTRQGEVRGYTFGSGTRLTVV.